Below, one TCR beta chain is given with its context. Antigen specificity is unknown. The germline gene is not matched at one end of the junction; a read error may be the cause. Samples had at least 7 million PBMCs isolated from them. The data originate from a study of blood T cells in healthy people across ages. Broader study findings: There were more naive CD4+ cells and higher diversity in long-lived donors than in aged donors.

The use of a sample-barcoded 5' primer and a J-beta primer mix characterized a second PCR of roughly 6 to 12 cycles. Each CDR3 protein gets one entry after TCRdb re-called the 5' RACE reads with MiXCR. The table shows just over 1 million distinct CDR3 sequences, with under 45% occurring only once. Sequenced: blood. This receptor was taken from a woman aged 60 to 75 in good health.

CDR3 protein: CASSRLAGRTETQYF. The DNA for the CDR3 is TGTGCCAGCAGTCGACTAGCGGGACGCACAGAGACGCAGTATTTT. V and J are TRBV27 and TRBJ2-3; 11 bases are a match to TRBD2. Germline-derived CDR1 and CDR2 are MNHEY and SMNVEV (reference sequence). The length of the CDR3 is 15 residues.